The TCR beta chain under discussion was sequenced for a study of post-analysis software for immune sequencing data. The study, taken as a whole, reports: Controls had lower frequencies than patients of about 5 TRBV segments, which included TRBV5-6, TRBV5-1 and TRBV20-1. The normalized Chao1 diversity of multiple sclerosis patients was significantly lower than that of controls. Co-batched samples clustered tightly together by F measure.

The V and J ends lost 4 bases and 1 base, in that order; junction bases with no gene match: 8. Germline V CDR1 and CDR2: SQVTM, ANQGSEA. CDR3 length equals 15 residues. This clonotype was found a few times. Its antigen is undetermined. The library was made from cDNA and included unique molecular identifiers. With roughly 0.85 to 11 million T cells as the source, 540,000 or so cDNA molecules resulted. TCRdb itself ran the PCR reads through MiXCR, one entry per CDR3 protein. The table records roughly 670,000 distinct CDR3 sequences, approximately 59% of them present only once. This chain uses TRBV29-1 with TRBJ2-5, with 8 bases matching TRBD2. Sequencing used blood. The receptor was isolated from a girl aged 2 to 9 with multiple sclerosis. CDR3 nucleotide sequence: TGCAGCGTTGGGGGGCGCGGGGGGTTCCAAGAGACCCAGTACTTC. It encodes CSVGGRGGFQETQYF.